This T cell receptor (beta chain) was identified during a study of T cell changes during pregnancy in multiple sclerosis. Sequencing was performed with immunoSEQ multiplex PCR; in TCRdb, only in-frame clones are kept and a portion is missing. The sample consists of about 38,000 clones, about nine tenths of them appearing once. This specimen consisted of CD4+ T cells from peripheral blood mononuclear cells, obtained after pregnancy. The source is a female donor in good health, enrolled as a control in a pregnancy study.

CDR3 bases: TGCAGCGTTGAAGGGCGCGGGAGCGGGGGGGAAAAACTGTTTTTT. Translation: CSVEGRGSGGEKLFF. The chain has TRBV29-1 and TRBJ1-4; maybe TRBD1 (5 bases). Germline CDR1 SQVTM, CDR2 ANQGSEA. The CDR3 runs 15 residues. The ends were cut back, 1 base at V and 8 bases at J, with 17 bases in the middle.